The clone carrying this T cell receptor beta chain showed up many times. The antigen remains undetermined. The data are from a study of T-cell reconstitution after alpha-beta-depleted transplantation in children. The CDR3 is 15 residues long. Trimming cost V 2 bases and J 1 base; bases outside gene matches: 3. Germline CDR1 is SQVTM and CDR2 is ANQGSEA. Study results and caveats: Recipient T cells and thymic progenitors that survived gave rise to the high TCRbeta diversity observed at day 60 in some patients. Most T-cell counts and diversity one year after the transplant came from T cells that were newly produced. Two months or so post-transplant, alpha-beta T cells reportedly derived from several hundred expanded graft clones.

Molecular barcoding with unique molecular identifiers was used for the TCRbeta library. One entry per CDR3 protein, called by TCRdb with MiXCR from the PCR reads. The sample includes approximately 110,000 distinct CDR3 sequences, approximately 22% seen only once; the top ten take 10% to 13%. This clonotype originated in a male patient under 10 years old who had a stem cell transplant for chronic granulomatous disease, so the T cells may come from the graft donor. V usage is TRBV29-1 and J usage is TRBJ2-2; 8 bases are shared with TRBD1. The sequences come from PBMCs, mostly from graft donor cells, collected 180 days after TCRalphabeta/CD19-depleted stem cell transplant. This CDR3 reads CSVERGQENTGELFF. CDR3 DNA: TGCAGCGTTGAAAGGGGACAGGAGAACACCGGGGAGCTGTTTTTT.